The present T cell receptor (beta chain) was sequenced within a study of T-cell reconstitution after alpha-beta-depleted transplantation in children. Germline CDR1 and CDR2: MNHEY and SMNVEV (reference sequence). This CDR3 region has 15 residues. A word on this clonotype: One end of the junction varies from germline; a read error may be responsible.

Unique molecular identifiers were used in preparing the TCRbeta library. TCRdb reprocessed the PCR reads via MiXCR and lists one record per CDR3 protein. The sample has about 610,000 distinct CDR3 sequences, roughly 10% seen once. The chain recombines TRBV27 with TRBJ2-5, with D possibly being TRBD1 or TRBD2 (6 bases each). The TCR originated in a human donor who donated a stem cell graft to a child with acute myeloid leukemia. Sequenced here: PBMCs from the stem cell graft donor, sampled from the stem cell graft. This CDR3 is CVSSLGGSYRETQYF. As DNA, the CDR3 is TGTGTCAGCAGTTTGGGGGGCAGCTATCGGGAGACCCAGTACTTC.